The rows below give T cell receptor beta chains drawn from one sample of a study of human thymus T cells. Profiled with immunoSEQ multiplex PCR; TCRdb holds only in-frame clones, not every one. The sample consists of 45,000 to 50,000 clones, approximately 95% of them appearing once. Sequenced material: blood. The source is a girl under three years old with a congenital heart defect but otherwise immunologically healthy. The CDR3 runs from the conserved cysteine through the conserved F or W. D genes are given only for firm matches. Size tells how often a clone was seen (once, few, many) or the class of an expanded clone, and some rows leave it out.

abundance	v_gene	d_gene	j_gene	CDR3nt	CDR3aa
NA	TRBV7-4	TRBD2	TRBJ2-1	TGTGCCAGCAGCTTAGGGGGTGGTAGCGGGATAGACAATGAGCAGTTCTTC	CASSLGGGSGIDNEQFF
NA	TRBV18	NA	TRBJ1-4	TGTGCCAGCTCCCTAGCGGGACGCTCAGAAAAACTGTTTTTT	CASSLAGRSEKLFF
NA	TRBV7-3	NA	TRBJ2-2	TGTGCCAGCAGAATTCAGAACACCGGGGAGCTGTTTTTT	CASRIQNTGELFF
NA	TRBV4-1	TRBD1	TRBJ2-5	TGCGCCAGCAGCCAAGAGCCGGACAGGGGGTCAGAGACCCAGTACTTC	CASSQEPDRGSETQYF
NA	TRBV5-6	NA	TRBJ2-7	TGTGCCAGCAGCTTGGGGGGCGGTGGCGGGCGGGAGTACTTC	CASSLGGGGGREYF
NA	TRBV4-2	TRBD1	TRBJ2-1	TGTGCCAGCAGCCTAGTCGCAGCTGGGACAGGCCCCTACAATGAGCAGTTCTTC	CASSLVAAGTGPYNEQFF
NA	TRBV2	TRBD2	TRBJ2-7	TGTGCCACCGGACTAGCCAGTTACGAGCAGTACTTC	CATGLASYEQYF
NA	TRBV30	TRBD2	TRBJ2-2	TGTGCCTGGAGGGGAGGGCGGGACACCGGGGAGCTGTTTTTT	CAWRGGRDTGELFF
NA	TRBV28	NA	TRBJ2-1	TGTGCCAGCAGATGGACTTCTCGCTCCTACAATGAGCAGTTCTTC	CASRWTSRSYNEQFF
NA	TRBV2	NA	TRBJ1-1	TGTGCCAGCAAGGAGGGTAGGTACACTGAAGCTTTCTTT	CASKEGRYTEAFF
NA	TRBV27	NA	TRBJ2-7	TGTGCCAGCAGCGCAGGGGGGGGAGCCTACGAGCAGTACTTC	CASSAGGGAYEQYF
NA	TRBV27	TRBD2	TRBJ2-1	TGTGCCAGCAGCGCCGAGGGGACTAGCGGGTCTGAGCAGTTCTTC	CASSAEGTSGSEQFF
NA	TRBV4-3	NA	TRBJ1-2	TGCGCCAGCAGCCAAGGGGGCAGCTATGGCTACACCTTC	CASSQGGSYGYTF
NA	TRBV5-7	NA	TRBJ2-7	TGTGCCAGCAGCTTTTGGCCGAACAGGGACGACGAGCAGTACTTC	CASSFWPNRDDEQYF
NA	TRBV29-1	TRBD2	TRBJ2-1	TGCAGCGTCGATGGGACTAGCGGAACCCTTCGGAGCTCCTACAATGAGCAGTTCTTC	CSVDGTSGTLRSSYNEQFF
NA	TRBV2	TRBD2	TRBJ2-7	TGTGCCAGCAGTGAGGCCCTAGCGGGAGACTCCTACGAGCAGTACTTC	CASSEALAGDSYEQYF
NA	TRBV5-6	TRBD2	TRBJ2-3	TGTGCCAGCAGCCCAATTGGGACTAGCCCCAGGCCAGATACGCAGTATTTT	CASSPIGTSPRPDTQYF
NA	TRBV30	NA	TRBJ2-7	TGTGCCTGGAGTGTACGTAGGGCCGGAGGGGCCTACGAGCAGTACTTC	CAWSVRRAGGAYEQYF
NA	TRBV25-1	NA	TRBJ2-5	TGTGCCAGCCGCGCCAGGCCGGGGTTCCGATGGCAAGAGACCCAGTACTTC	CASRARPGFRWQETQYF
NA	TRBV4-1	NA	TRBJ2-7	TGCGCCAGCAGCCAGGGATCGGGGCCGAAGTACGAGCAGTACTTC	CASSQGSGPKYEQYF
NA	TRBV4-2	NA	TRBJ2-1	TGTGCCAGCAGCCAAAAAGGGGGGATAAGCTACAATGAGCAGTTCTTC	CASSQKGGISYNEQFF
NA	TRBV6-5	TRBD1	TRBJ1-4	TGTGCCAGCAGGAGAGGGACAGGGGGCGGAAAACTGTTTTTT	CASRRGTGGGKLFF
NA	TRBV27	NA	TRBJ2-3	TGTGCCAGCGGTCATCCCCGCCTCCGTCTCGGGGCTGGGGATACGCAGTATTTT	CASGHPRLRLGAGDTQYF
NA	TRBV4-1	NA	TRBJ1-5	TGCGCCAGCAGCCGGTTTGGACTTTGGAATCAGCCCCAGCATTTT	CASSRFGLWNQPQHF
NA	TRBV2	NA	TRBJ2-5	TGTGCCAGCAGTGATTGGGGGGCGCAGGGGGAGACCCAGTACTTC	CASSDWGAQGETQYF
NA	TRBV21-1	NA	TRBJ2-1	TGTGCCAGCAGCAAAGAGGGGCCAGACCAAAGCTCCTACAATGAGCAGTTCTTC	CASSKEGPDQSSYNEQFF
NA	TRBV5-5	TRBD2	TRBJ2-1	TGTGCCAGCAGCCTGAACCTAGCGGGAGGCATCAATGAGCAGTTCTTC	CASSLNLAGGINEQFF
once	TRBV30	NA	TRBJ2-1	TGTGCCGGGACCCCCACAGCGGGCGGTTACAATGAGCAGTTCTTC	CAGTPTAGGYNEQFF
NA	TRBV5-1	TRBD1	TRBJ2-1	TGCGCCAGCAGCTTGGGACAGGGGGGCCATGAGCAGTTCTTC	CASSLGQGGHEQFF
NA	TRBV19	TRBD1	TRBJ2-7	TGTGCCAGTAGCCCCCGGACAGGCCCCTACGAGCAGTACTTC	CASSPRTGPYEQYF
once	TRBV11-2	TRBD2	TRBJ2-7	TGTGCCAGCAGCACCCGGACTAGCGGGGGCGGCGAGCAGTACTTC	CASSTRTSGGGEQYF
NA	TRBV11-1	TRBD2	TRBJ2-1	TGTGCCAGCAGCCAAGGACTAGGCGGGTACAATGAGCAGTTCTTC	CASSQGLGGYNEQFF
NA	TRBV19	NA	TRBJ1-5	TGTGCCAGTAGCCGCAGGACGGATAGCAATCAGCCCCAGCATTTT	CASSRRTDSNQPQHF
NA	TRBV18	NA	TRBJ2-2	TGTGCCAGCTCACCACTGGGGGCGACGAACACCGGGGAGCTGTTTTTT	CASSPLGATNTGELFF
NA	TRBV29-1	NA	TRBJ2-7	TGCAGCGCGACTGACAGGCCCTACGAGCAGTACTTC	CSATDRPYEQYF
once	TRBV11-2	NA	TRBJ2-7	TGTGCCAGCAGCTTACCTCGGCTCTACTACGAGCAGTACTTC	CASSLPRLYYEQYF
NA	TRBV9	NA	TRBJ2-5	TGTGCCAGCAGCGTAGATCCTCAAGAGACCCAGTACTTC	CASSVDPQETQYF
NA	TRBV9	TRBD1	TRBJ1-4	TGTGCCAGCCCATTTACAGGGGTGGGCGCAACTAATGAAAAACTGTTTTTT	CASPFTGVGATNEKLFF
NA	TRBV5-5	TRBD1	TRBJ1-2	TGTGCCAGCAGCTTGAACAGGGGAAAAGTGAACTATGGCTACACCTTC	CASSLNRGKVNYGYTF
NA	TRBV7-9	TRBD2	TRBJ2-1	TGTGCCAGCAGCCAACCCCTAGCGGGAGGAGACAATGAGCAGTTCTTC	CASSQPLAGGDNEQFF
NA	TRBV2	NA	TRBJ2-1	TGTGCCAGCAGTGAATCTCGGTCTAGCGCCAACAATGAGCAGTTCTTC	CASSESRSSANNEQFF
NA	TRBV7-8	NA	TRBJ2-1	TGTGCCAGCAGCTTCGGTGTCGGGGGGCCATCCTACAATGAGCAGTTCTTC	CASSFGVGGPSYNEQFF
few	TRBV2	NA	TRBJ2-7	TGTGCCAGCAGTGGTTCCGAGCAGTACTTC	CASSGSEQYF
NA	TRBV6-1	NA	TRBJ1-4	TGTGCCGTCAGAGGAACTAATGAAAAACTGTTTTTT	CAVRGTNEKLFF
NA	TRBV27	TRBD2	TRBJ2-1	TGTGCCAGCAACCCACTAGCGTACCGGGGGAATGAGCAGTTCTTC	CASNPLAYRGNEQFF
NA	TRBV7-3	NA	TRBJ2-1	TGTGCCAGCAGCTCGAACCCCAGGGGTGGATACAATGAGCAGTTCTTC	CASSSNPRGGYNEQFF
NA	TRBV27	TRBD2	TRBJ2-7	TGTGCCAGCATGGAGGGACTACGGCCCTACGAGCAGTACTTC	CASMEGLRPYEQYF
NA	TRBV30	NA	TRBJ2-6	TGTGCCTTTTTCGGGGGCAGGTGGCCCTCTGGGGCCAACGTCCTGACTTTC	CAFFGGRWPSGANVLTF
NA	TRBV11-1	TRBD1	TRBJ1-1	TGTGCCAGCAGCCAGGACAGGCTCGTCACTGAAGCTTTCTTT	CASSQDRLVTEAFF
NA	TRBV5-1	NA	TRBJ2-7	TGCGCCAGCAGCTTGGAAGGGTACAGCGGCCCTTACGAGCAGTACTTC	CASSLEGYSGPYEQYF
NA	TRBV5-6	NA	TRBJ2-6	TGTGCCAGCAGCTTTCAGGGCTCTGGGGCCAACGTCCTGACTTTC	CASSFQGSGANVLTF
NA	TRBV19	NA	TRBJ1-2	TGTGCCAGTAGTATAAGGGGATCGGCGAACACCTTC	CASSIRGSANTF
NA	TRBV27	NA	TRBJ2-1	TGTGCCAGCAGCATCTCGGGCTCGAGGGATGAGCAGTTCTTC	CASSISGSRDEQFF
NA	TRBV28	NA	TRBJ2-5	TGTGCCAGCACCAGAAGGACCCAGTACTTC	CASTRRTQYF
NA	TRBV9	NA	TRBJ2-2	TGTGCCAGCAGCGTCGCGAGCGGGAACACCGGGGAGCTGTTTTTT	CASSVASGNTGELFF
NA	TRBV10-3	NA	TRBJ1-2	TGTGCCATCAGTCCCCAACAGAAGGATGGCTACACCTTC	CAISPQQKDGYTF
NA	TRBV11-2	NA	TRBJ2-7	TGTGCCAGCAGCGGCGGTTTGGGATCCCACGCTGGCGAGCAGTACTTC	CASSGGLGSHAGEQYF
NA	TRBV10-3	NA	TRBJ2-1	TGTGCCATCCTCAGTCTTGAGCAGTTCTTC	CAILSLEQFF
NA	TRBV25-1	NA	TRBJ2-2	TGTGCCAGCAGTGAATTCCGGGACGGGAACACCGGGGAGCTGTTTTTT	CASSEFRDGNTGELFF